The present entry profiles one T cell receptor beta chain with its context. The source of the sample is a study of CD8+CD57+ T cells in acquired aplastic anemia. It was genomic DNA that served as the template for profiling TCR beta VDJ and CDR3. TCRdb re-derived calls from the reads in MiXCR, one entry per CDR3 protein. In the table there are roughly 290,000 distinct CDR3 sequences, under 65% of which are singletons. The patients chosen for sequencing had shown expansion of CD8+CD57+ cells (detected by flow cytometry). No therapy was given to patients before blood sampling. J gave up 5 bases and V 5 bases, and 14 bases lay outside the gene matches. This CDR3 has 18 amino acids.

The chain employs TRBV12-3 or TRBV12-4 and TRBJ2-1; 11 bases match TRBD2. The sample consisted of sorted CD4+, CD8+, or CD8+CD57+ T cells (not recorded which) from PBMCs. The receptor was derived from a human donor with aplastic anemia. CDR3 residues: CASSRLPKRLAGNNEQFF. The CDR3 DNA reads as TGTGCCAGCAGTCGCCTACCCAAGCGACTAGCGGGAAACAATGAGCAGTTCTTC.